A selection of T cell receptor beta chains follows, all from one sample in a study of T cell responses to AZD1222 COVID-19 vaccine. The protocol was immunoSEQ multiplex PCR, while the TCRdb copy is restricted to in-frame clones and leaves out a portion. Among some 150,000 clones listed, roughly 87% were seen once. This specimen consisted of peripheral blood, obtained 28 days after the second dose of the MenACWY control vaccine. All receptors derive from an adult who received the MenACWY meningococcal vaccine as a control. CDR3s include the opening cysteine and the closing phenylalanine or tryptophan. The D gene is left open where the match is weak. Expanded clones are given a class, and other clones once, few, many or no size at all.

v_call: TRBV18
j_call: TRBJ2-2
d_call: TRBD2
clone_size: NA
cdr3_nt: TGTGCCAGCTCACCACCGGTAGCGGGGGGCTGGAACACCGGGGAGCTGTTTTTT
cdr3_aa: CASSPPVAGGWNTGELFF

v_call: TRBV7-9
j_call: TRBJ1-2
d_call: NA
clone_size: NA
cdr3_nt: TGTGCCAGCAGCTTAGCTGTCACAGGGAGAGGCTACACCTTC
cdr3_aa: CASSLAVTGRGYTF

v_call: TRBV9
j_call: TRBJ2-5
d_call: NA
clone_size: NA
cdr3_nt: TGTGCCAGCAGCCCAGGTGCAGGGGAGGGATTTGAGACCCAGTACTTC
cdr3_aa: CASSPGAGEGFETQYF

v_call: TRBV18
j_call: TRBJ1-3
d_call: NA
clone_size: NA
cdr3_nt: TGTGCCAGCTCTACGGACGTGGAAAACACCATATATTTT
cdr3_aa: CASSTDVENTIYF

v_call: TRBV27
j_call: TRBJ2-7
d_call: NA
clone_size: NA
cdr3_nt: TGTGCCAGCAGTTTTTGGCAGGGTGGGCGCGAGCAGTACTTC
cdr3_aa: CASSFWQGGREQYF

v_call: TRBV2
j_call: TRBJ2-5
d_call: NA
clone_size: NA
cdr3_nt: TGTGCCAGCACCGAGGGACAAGTCCAAGAGACCCAGTACTTC
cdr3_aa: CASTEGQVQETQYF

v_call: TRBV29-1
j_call: TRBJ2-3
d_call: NA
clone_size: once
cdr3_nt: TGCAGCGTTGAAGAGGTGGCAGGGTATAGCACAGATACGCAGTATTTT
cdr3_aa: CSVEEVAGYSTDTQYF

v_call: TRBV6-4
j_call: TRBJ1-1
d_call: NA
clone_size: NA
cdr3_nt: TGTGCCAGCTCCAAAGAACCTTCTATGAACACTGAAGCTTTCTTT
cdr3_aa: CASSKEPSMNTEAFF

v_call: TRBV5-1
j_call: TRBJ2-6
d_call: TRBD1
clone_size: NA
cdr3_nt: TGCGCCAGCAGTTGGTCAGGGGGAGAGGCCAACGTCCTGACTTTC
cdr3_aa: CASSWSGGEANVLTF

v_call: TRBV4-3
j_call: TRBJ1-2
d_call: TRBD1
clone_size: NA
cdr3_nt: TGCGCCAGCAGCCAAGACTCCGGGACAGGGCCTTATGGCTACACCTTC
cdr3_aa: CASSQDSGTGPYGYTF

v_call: TRBV4-3
j_call: TRBJ2-7
d_call: NA
clone_size: once
cdr3_nt: TGCGCCAGCAGCCAAGGTGACGGCTACGAGCAGTACTTC
cdr3_aa: CASSQGDGYEQYF

v_call: TRBV18
j_call: TRBJ1-1
d_call: NA
clone_size: NA
cdr3_nt: TGTGCCAGCTCACCACCCGCAGGGGACTCTGAAGCTTTCTTT
cdr3_aa: CASSPPAGDSEAFF

v_call: TRBV5-4
j_call: TRBJ2-3
d_call: TRBD2
clone_size: NA
cdr3_nt: TGTGCCAGCAGCTTGGGCGTTAGCGGGAGCACAGATACGCAGTATTTT
cdr3_aa: CASSLGVSGSTDTQYF

v_call: TRBV7-9
j_call: TRBJ1-4
d_call: TRBD1
clone_size: NA
cdr3_nt: TGTGCCAGCAGCTCGGCCGGACAGGGAACTAATGAAAAACTGTTTTTT
cdr3_aa: CASSSAGQGTNEKLFF

v_call: TRBV21-1
j_call: TRBJ1-6
d_call: NA
clone_size: NA
cdr3_nt: TGTGCCAGCAGCAAAGCCCTATTAAATTCACCCCTCCACTTT
cdr3_aa: CASSKALLNSPLHF

v_call: TRBV7-2
j_call: TRBJ1-1
d_call: TRBD1
clone_size: NA
cdr3_nt: TGTGCCAGCAGCCTGGAGGACAGGGGGAACACTGAAGCTTTCTTT
cdr3_aa: CASSLEDRGNTEAFF

v_call: TRBV9
j_call: TRBJ2-7
d_call: NA
clone_size: NA
cdr3_nt: TGTGCCAGCAGTGGGCGGGCGGCGGACGAGCAGTACTTC
cdr3_aa: CASSGRAADEQYF

v_call: TRBV12-3/TRBV12-4
j_call: TRBJ2-7
d_call: NA
clone_size: NA
cdr3_nt: TGTGCCAGCAGTAGGAACCAGGGTTCCGAGCAGTACTTC
cdr3_aa: CASSRNQGSEQYF

v_call: TRBV6-1
j_call: TRBJ2-5
d_call: TRBD2
clone_size: once
cdr3_nt: TGTGCCAGCAGTGAAGCGCTTCGGGGGGGCGGAGAGACCCAGTACTTC
cdr3_aa: CASSEALRGGGETQYF

v_call: TRBV30
j_call: TRBJ1-2
d_call: NA
clone_size: NA
cdr3_nt: TGTGCCTGGAGTCCGAATTCGGGCTATGGCTACACCTTC
cdr3_aa: CAWSPNSGYGYTF

v_call: TRBV5-6
j_call: TRBJ2-1
d_call: NA
clone_size: NA
cdr3_nt: TGTGCCAGCAGCTTGGCCGGGACCCTGGAGGGGGATGAGCAGTTCTTC
cdr3_aa: CASSLAGTLEGDEQFF

v_call: TRBV6-6
j_call: TRBJ2-3
d_call: TRBD2
clone_size: NA
cdr3_nt: TGTGCCAGCAGTTTCCCTAGCGGGAGGGTAACAGATACGCAGTATTTT
cdr3_aa: CASSFPSGRVTDTQYF

v_call: TRBV10-2
j_call: TRBJ1-6
d_call: TRBD1
clone_size: NA
cdr3_nt: TGCGCCAGCATACGGGACAGCTCCTCACCCCTCCACTTT
cdr3_aa: CASIRDSSSPLHF

v_call: TRBV7-7
j_call: TRBJ2-3
d_call: NA
clone_size: NA
cdr3_nt: TGTGCTAGCAGCCCCAGTCCGGGCACAGATACGCAGTATTTT
cdr3_aa: CASSPSPGTDTQYF

v_call: TRBV7-8
j_call: TRBJ1-2
d_call: NA
clone_size: NA
cdr3_nt: TGTGCCAGCAGCTTTGGGGTTCCTAACTATGGCTACACCTTC
cdr3_aa: CASSFGVPNYGYTF

v_call: TRBV19
j_call: TRBJ2-7
d_call: NA
clone_size: NA
cdr3_nt: TGTGCCAGTAGTACCCGATTGGGGGCCCTGGAGCAGTACTTC
cdr3_aa: CASSTRLGALEQYF

v_call: TRBV30
j_call: TRBJ1-4
d_call: NA
clone_size: NA
cdr3_nt: TGTGCCTGGGGGATAAGGGAAAAACTGTTTTTT
cdr3_aa: CAWGIREKLFF

v_call: TRBV4-2
j_call: TRBJ2-2
d_call: TRBD1
clone_size: NA
cdr3_nt: TGTGCCAGCAGCCAAGAAGACAGGGGGGGAACCGGGGAGCTGTTTTTT
cdr3_aa: CASSQEDRGGTGELFF

v_call: TRBV29-1
j_call: TRBJ2-1
d_call: TRBD1
clone_size: few
cdr3_nt: TGCAGCGTAGTTGTTGCCGGACAGGGGGTCGGAGAGCAGTTCTTC
cdr3_aa: CSVVVAGQGVGEQFF

v_call: TRBV4-3
j_call: TRBJ1-5
d_call: TRBD1
clone_size: NA
cdr3_nt: TGCGCCAGCAGCCATGGACAGGGCAATCAGCCCCAGCATTTT
cdr3_aa: CASSHGQGNQPQHF

v_call: TRBV27
j_call: TRBJ1-5
d_call: NA
clone_size: NA
cdr3_nt: TGTGCCAGCAGTCCCTCGTGGACAGAAGTAAATCAGCCCCAGCATTTT
cdr3_aa: CASSPSWTEVNQPQHF

v_call: TRBV30
j_call: TRBJ2-5
d_call: TRBD2
clone_size: NA
cdr3_nt: TGTGCCTGGAGTCTAGCGGGGGAGTACCAAGAGACCCAGTACTTC
cdr3_aa: CAWSLAGEYQETQYF

v_call: TRBV6-5
j_call: TRBJ1-1
d_call: TRBD1
clone_size: NA
cdr3_nt: TGTGCCAGCAGTCGGGACAGGGAAACCACTGAAGCTTTCTTT
cdr3_aa: CASSRDRETTEAFF

v_call: TRBV3-1/TRBV3-2
j_call: TRBJ2-1
d_call: TRBD2
clone_size: NA
cdr3_nt: TGTGCCAGCAGCCCACGAACGGGACTAGCGGGAATGTACAATGAGCAGTTCTTC
cdr3_aa: CASSPRTGLAGMYNEQFF

v_call: TRBV5-4
j_call: TRBJ2-7
d_call: NA
clone_size: few
cdr3_nt: TGTGCCAGCAGCTTAGGTATCGCAGCCACCTACGAGCAGTACTTC
cdr3_aa: CASSLGIAATYEQYF

v_call: TRBV9
j_call: TRBJ2-7
d_call: TRBD2
clone_size: NA
cdr3_nt: TGTGCCAGCAGCGTAGGGAGCGGGGCCCTCTCCTACGAGCAGTACTTC
cdr3_aa: CASSVGSGALSYEQYF

v_call: TRBV11-2
j_call: TRBJ2-5
d_call: NA
clone_size: NA
cdr3_nt: TGTGCCAGCAGCTCGACGTCCGAGACCCAGTACTTC
cdr3_aa: CASSSTSETQYF

v_call: TRBV6-5
j_call: TRBJ2-2
d_call: TRBD1
clone_size: NA
cdr3_nt: TGTGCCAGCAGACCCGGGACAGGGGTGCCCGGGGAGCTGTTTTTT
cdr3_aa: CASRPGTGVPGELFF

v_call: TRBV19
j_call: TRBJ2-2
d_call: TRBD2
clone_size: NA
cdr3_nt: TGTGCCAGTAGTATGGAGTCGGGGGGTCTAGCCGGGGAGCTGTTTTTT
cdr3_aa: CASSMESGGLAGELFF

v_call: TRBV7-3
j_call: TRBJ1-2
d_call: NA
clone_size: few
cdr3_nt: TGTGCCAGCAGCTTAATGCAGGGAAGCGGCTACACCTTC
cdr3_aa: CASSLMQGSGYTF

v_call: TRBV11-3
j_call: TRBJ2-3
d_call: TRBD2
clone_size: NA
cdr3_nt: TGTGCCAGCAGCCCCATTGGTCTAGCGGGGGGCCCAGATACGCAGTATTTT
cdr3_aa: CASSPIGLAGGPDTQYF

v_call: TRBV5-6
j_call: TRBJ1-3
d_call: NA
clone_size: NA
cdr3_nt: TGTGCCAGCAGCTTGGGGAACCCTGGAAACACCATATATTTT
cdr3_aa: CASSLGNPGNTIYF

v_call: TRBV4-2
j_call: TRBJ1-5
d_call: TRBD1
clone_size: NA
cdr3_nt: TGTGCCAGCAGCCAAGGGGACAGTTCCGATGACGATCAGCCCCAGCATTTT
cdr3_aa: CASSQGDSSDDDQPQHF

v_call: TRBV2
j_call: TRBJ2-7
d_call: TRBD2
clone_size: NA
cdr3_nt: TGTGCCAGCAGTGTACTAGCGGGTTACGAGCAGTACTTC
cdr3_aa: CASSVLAGYEQYF

v_call: TRBV5-6
j_call: TRBJ2-1
d_call: TRBD1
clone_size: NA
cdr3_nt: TGTGCCAGCAGCCCCCCCCGGCGACAGGGGGCATATGAGCAGTTCTTC
cdr3_aa: CASSPPRRQGAYEQFF

v_call: TRBV5-1
j_call: TRBJ1-3
d_call: NA
clone_size: once
cdr3_nt: TGCGCCAGCAGCTTGAAAGGGGAGGGAAACACCATATATTTT
cdr3_aa: CASSLKGEGNTIYF

v_call: TRBV7-8
j_call: TRBJ2-7
d_call: NA
clone_size: NA
cdr3_nt: TGTGCCAGCAGCTTAGAATCGAGGGAAACCTACGAGCAGTACTTC
cdr3_aa: CASSLESRETYEQYF